The TCR beta chain described here comes from a study of response to subunit inactivated influenza vaccine. TCRdb redid the calling of the RT-PCR reads with MiXCR, one entry per CDR3 protein. The table records 530,000 or so distinct CDR3 sequences, roughly 10% of them present only once. Trimming cost V 5 bases and J 2 bases, with 11 bases left between them. Germline CDR1 reads LGHNA; CDR2 reads YSLEER. The CDR3 loop spans 14 amino acids. The TCR originated in a man aged 50-60 years who received an inactivated influenza vaccine. The specimen comprised PBMCs from blood, sampled on the day of vaccination. V is TRBV4-3 and J is TRBJ2-3; D not resolved. The CDR3 is CASSDASFTDTQYF. The CDR3 DNA reads as TGCGCCAGCAGCGACGCCTCCTTCACAGATACGCAGTATTTT.